This TCR beta chain was captured by sequencing in a study of identical twins. The study, taken as a whole, reports: Where out-of-frame alpha sequences were twin-shared, they showed excess low generation probability. Where beta out-of-frame sequences were concerned, excess twin sharing was weaker.

This clonotype occurred a few times. Its specificity is unknown. Unique molecular identifiers were present on cDNA, and template switching added a universal primer site. In TCRdb, the 5' RACE reads were re-called with MiXCR into one record per CDR3 protein. The sample yields 1.5 million to 2 million distinct CDR3 sequences, roughly 35% seen once. The CDR3 consists of 15 residues. V lost 7 bases and J 7 bases, leaving 19 bases between the germline ends. Germline V gene lookup returns CDR1 MGHDK and CDR2 SYGVNS. This receptor was taken from a newborn girl in good health. The V and J genes are TRBV25-1 and TRBJ1-4; the D gene is possibly TRBD1 (6 bases). The sample comprised cord blood. The CDR3 region has the DNA TGTGCCAGCAATGGAATGGAAGGGGGTGCTGAAAAACTGTTTTTT. Translating it yields CASNGMEGGAEKLFF. Full variable domain (outside the CDR3, taken from reference TRBV25-1 and TRBJ1-4): EADIYQTPRYLVIGTGKKITLECSQTMGHDKMYWYQQDPGMELHLIHYSYGVNSTEKGDLSSESTVSRIRTEHFPLTLESARPSHTSQYLCASNGMEGGAEKLFFGSGTQLSVL.